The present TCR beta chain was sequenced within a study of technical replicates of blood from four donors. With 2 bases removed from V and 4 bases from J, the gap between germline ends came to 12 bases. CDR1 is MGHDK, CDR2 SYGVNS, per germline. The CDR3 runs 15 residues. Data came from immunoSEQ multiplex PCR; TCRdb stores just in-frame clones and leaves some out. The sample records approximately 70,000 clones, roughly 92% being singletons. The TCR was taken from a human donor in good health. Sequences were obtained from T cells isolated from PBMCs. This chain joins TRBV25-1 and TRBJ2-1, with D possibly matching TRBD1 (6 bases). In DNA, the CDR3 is TGTGCCAGCAGTGAAGGGTTAGACAGGTACAATGAGCAGTTCTTC. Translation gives CASSEGLDRYNEQFF. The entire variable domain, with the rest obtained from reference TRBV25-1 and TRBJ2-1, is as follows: EADIYQTPRYLVIGTGKKITLECSQTMGHDKMYWYQQDPGMELHLIHYSYGVNSTEKGDLSSESTVSRIRTEHFPLTLESARPSHTSQYLCASSEGLDRYNEQFFGPGTRLTVL.